The following is a TCR beta chain sequence with its context. Its antigen is currently unknown. With 4 bases clipped from V and 4 bases from J, the junction kept 8 bases outside the gene matches. The germline V gene encodes CDR1 SGHTA and CDR2 FQGNSA. The CDR3 sequence is 16 residues long. A single record per CDR3 protein comes from TCRdb applying MiXCR to the 5' RACE reads. The table records approximately 37,000 distinct CDR3 sequences, approximately 19% of them present only once. Whole-study results and caveats: Tumor memory CD4+ T cell TCR gene usage clustered with blood and lymph node memory CD4+ cells and lymph node naive CD4+ cells.

Source material: naive CD4+ T cells sorted from a lymph node. Subset meaning: naive CD4+ T cells, CD4+CD45RA+CD25-. The TCR comes from a female donor with breast cancer. The chain employs TRBV7-2 and TRBJ1-3; TRBD1 matches 9 bases. The CDR3 sequence is CASSSSGQGTGNTIYF. CDR3 nucleotides: TGTGCCAGCAGCTCGTCCGGACAGGGGACCGGAAACACCATATATTTT.